These 13 T cell receptor beta chains were all obtained from the same sample, sequenced in a study of blood T cell repertoires in COVID-19. Sequenced by immunoSEQ multiplex PCR; TCRdb stores in-frame clones only, minus some. The sample yields some 140,000 clones, roughly 80% seen once. Sequencing was carried out using PBMCs or T cells enriched from blood (not recorded which). The receptors originated from a man aged 40-49 years with acute COVID-19.

This chain uses TRBV11-2 with TRBJ2-7; 9 nucleotides match TRBD2. Germline-derived CDR1 and CDR2 are SGHAT and FQNNGV. Trimming took 3 bases from V and 7 from J; bases not matched to a gene: 7. The CDR3 spans 14 residues. The CDR3 loop is CASSFVAGVREQYF. In nucleotides, the CDR3 is TGTGCCAGCAGCTTTGTAGCGGGGGTGAGGGAGCAGTACTTC.

The chain combines TRBV2 with TRBJ1-2; tentative D call: TRBD1 (6 bases). Looked up from germline, CDR1 is SNHLY and CDR2 is FYNNEI. The CDR3 consists of 12 residues. With 3 bases removed from V and 4 bases from J, the gap between germline ends came to 6 bases. The CDR3 bases are TGTGCCAGCAGTGACAGGGGCTATGGCTACACCTTC. Translating it yields CASSDRGYGYTF.

The gene calls are TRBV14 and TRBJ1-1, with D possibly TRBD1 on 5 matching bases. CDR3 length equals 13 residues. Trimming left V 3 bases short and J 3 bases short, with 8 bases between. Germline V gene lookup returns CDR1 SGHDN and CDR2 FVKESK. The CDR3 is CASSHPGHTEAFF. In DNA form, the CDR3 reads TGTGCCAGCAGCCACCCAGGGCACACTGAAGCTTTCTTT.

This chain connects TRBV7-6 to TRBJ2-7; 9 positions agree with TRBD1. CDR1 and CDR2 from the germline V gene are SGHVS and FNYEAQ. The CDR3 is 18 amino acids. V gave up 3 bases and J gave up 2 bases; unmatched junction bases: 14. For the CDR3, the DNA is TGTGCCAGCAGCTTCTTGGGACAGGGCTTCTCTTCAACCTACGAGCAGTACTTC. Protein sequence: CASSFLGQGFSSTYEQYF.

This clone appeared a single time. The chain is built from TRBV28 and TRBJ2-1, with D possibly being TRBD1 (6 bases). CDR3 length equals 15 residues. The V gene lost 4 bases and the J gene lost 4 bases, with 14 bases spanning the gap. Per germline, CDR1 MDHEN and CDR2 SYDVKM. The DNA for the CDR3 is TGTGCCAGCAGTTCACAGACAGGAGGATACAATGAGCAGTTCTTC. It codes for CASSSQTGGYNEQFF.

This clone was seen a single time. The chain carries TRBV30 and TRBJ1-1; TRBD1 aligns across 8 bases. V lost 1 base to trimming and J lost 11 bases; unmatched junction nucleotides: 3. The CDR3 length is 11 residues. Looked up from germline, CDR1 is GTSNPN and CDR2 is SVGIG (reference sequence). The CDR3 protein is CAWSGTGGAFF. In nucleotides, the CDR3 is TGTGCCTGGAGTGGCACAGGGGGGGCTTTCTTT. The full variable domain, its missing parts supplied by reference TRBV30 and TRBJ1-1, is SQTIHQWPATLVQPVGSPLSLECTVEGTSNPNLYWYRQAAGRGLQLLFYSVGIGQISSEVPQNLSASRPQDRQFILSSKKLLLSDSGFYLCAWSGTGGAFFGQGTRLTVV.

The chain employs TRBV5-4 and TRBJ2-7, with 8 bases aligning to TRBD1. Germline lookup yields CDR1 SGHNT and CDR2 YYREEE (reference sequence). The CDR3 contains 16 residues. V was clipped by 4 bases and J by 0 bases; unmatched bases: 9. CDR3 amino acids: CASSPQDRVYSYEQYF. The CDR3 DNA sequence: TGTGCCAGCAGCCCCCAGGACAGGGTTTACTCCTACGAGCAGTACTTC.

The gene calls are TRBV6-1 and TRBJ1-5; weak D call: TRBD1 (5 bases). V was pared by 2 bases and J by 11 bases, with 25 bases between. This CDR3 comprises 17 residues. From germline, CDR1 is MNHNS and CDR2 SASEGT. This CDR3 reads CASSETDGLGDGGTQHF. CDR3 nucleotides: TGTGCCAGCAGTGAAACGGACGGGTTGGGGGATGGGGGGACCCAGCATTTT.

The rearrangement uses TRBV6-6 and TRBJ1-2; tentatively, D is TRBD1 (6 bases). The CDR3 is 13 residues long. Germline assignment: CDR1 MNHNY and CDR2 SVGAGI (reference sequence). V was shortened by 6 bases and J by 8 bases, with 16 bases between the two germline ends. CDR3: CASRLGGAEGYTF. DNA of the CDR3: TGTGCCAGCAGGTTGGGGGGGGCGGAAGGCTACACCTTC.

The rearrangement uses TRBV5-1 and TRBJ2-2; maybe TRBD2 (5 bases). Between the trimmed V and J ends, which lost 1 base and 1 base, there was a span of 14 bases. The CDR3 runs to 17 residues. Germline V gene data show CDR1 as SGHRS and CDR2 as YFSETQ. In DNA form, the CDR3 reads TGCGCCAGCAGCTTGATCGGGATCCAGCTGAACACCGGGGAGCTGTTTTTT. This codes for CASSLIGIQLNTGELFF.

The chain is built from TRBV28 and TRBJ2-7, with D perhaps TRBD1 (5 bases). There are 12 residues in the CDR3. CDR1 is MDHEN, CDR2 SYDVKM, per germline. The ends were cut back, 10 bases at V and 3 bases at J, with 13 bases in the middle. CDR3 coding DNA: TGTGCCACGCAAGACAGATACTACGAGCAGTACTTC. Translation: CATQDRYYEQYF.

This rearrangement joins TRBV11-3 to TRBJ2-7; 7 bases map to TRBD1. The CDR3 consists of 15 residues. Germline lookup yields CDR1 SGHNT and CDR2 YENEEA. The trim removed 2 bases at V and 3 bases at J, leaving 7 bases unmatched. This chain's CDR3 is CASSLKGGGSYEQYF. CDR3 in DNA: TGTGCCAGCAGCTTAAAAGGGGGCGGCAGCTACGAGCAGTACTTC.

DNA of the CDR3: TGCGCCAGCAGTGAGGGGCATGAAGCTTTCTTT. Residues: CASSEGHEAFF. The rearrangement joins TRBV10-2 to TRBJ1-1; D unclear. With 2 bases removed from V and 7 bases from J, the gap between germline ends came to 5 bases. The germline gives CDR1 WSHSY, CDR2 SAAADI. The CDR3 length is 11 residues.